Listed below are T cell receptor beta chains from one sample, sequenced in a study of T cells in Graves' hyperthyroidism and ophthalmopathy. From the multiplex PCR reads, TCRdb called clonotypes with MiXCR, one entry per CDR3 protein. The sample carries about half a million distinct CDR3 sequences, roughly 21% recorded once. The sequencing sample was made of blood. These receptors came from a man between 35 and 55 years old with Graves' ophthalmopathy. The CDR3 runs from the conserved cysteine through the conserved F or W. D genes are given only for firm matches. Clone size is stated in some rows and not others, as once, few, many or a class when expanded.

>TRBJ2-3|many|TRBV20-1|TRBD1
TGCAGTGCTAAAAGGGGGACAGGCACAGATACGCAGTATTTT
CSAKRGTGTDTQYF
>TRBJ1-2|few|TRBV6-1|.
TGTGCCAGCGGGACCGGGGAATATAAGGGCTACACCTTC
CASGTGEYKGYTF
>TRBJ1-1|many|TRBV20-1|.
TGCAGTACAAACCGGGGAGGGGACACTGAAGCTTTCTTT
CSTNRGGDTEAFF
>TRBJ2-3|many|TRBV7-2|TRBD2
TGTGCCAGCAGCCCTGCGGGGACTAGCGGGGGGGCCGCGAGAGGTACGCAGTATTTT
CASSPAGTSGGAARGTQYF
>TRBJ1-2|.|TRBV10-3|.
TGTGCCATCAGTGATGACAGGCTGGGCTATGGCTACACCTTC
CAISDDRLGYGYTF
>TRBJ1-5|few|TRBV7-2|.
TGTGCCAGCAGCCTTTCACACAATAGCAATCAGCCCCAGCATTTT
CASSLSHNSNQPQHF
>TRBJ2-2|.|TRBV15|TRBD2
TGTGCCACCAGCAGACCCAGCGGGGGGCCAAGCACCGGGGAGCTGTTTTTT
CATSRPSGGPSTGELFF
>TRBJ1-1|.|TRBV20-1|TRBD1
TGCAGTGCTGGCCCGACAGGGGGCCACTATGAAGCTTTCTTT
CSAGPTGGHYEAFF
>TRBJ2-7|few|TRBV27|TRBD2
TGTGCCAGCAGGACTAGCGGGAGGGGTGAGCAGTACTTC
CASRTSGRGEQYF
>TRBJ2-7|few|TRBV2|TRBD2
TGTGCCAGCCATGGGGCGGGAGCCCTCGAGCAGTACTTC
CASHGAGALEQYF
>TRBJ1-1|many|TRBV7-2|.
TGTGCCAGCAGCTTAGCGCTCGGGGGCGCGGTAGCTGAAGCTTTCTTT
CASSLALGGAVAEAFF
>TRBJ2-3|.|TRBV5-1|TRBD2
TGCGTCAGCAGTGGGGGACTAGCCACAGATACGCAGTATTTT
CVSSGGLATDTQYF
>TRBJ2-2|.|TRBV7-6|.
TGTGCCAGCAGCTCCCTAGGGTTTGGCACCGGGGAGCTGTTTTTT
CASSSLGFGTGELFF
>TRBJ2-1|many|TRBV20-1|.
TGCAGTGCCCCTGAAGATCCCCGGAGTGAGCAGTTCTTC
CSAPEDPRSEQFF
>TRBJ1-5|.|TRBV28|.
TGTGCCAGTACAGTATCAGGTCAGCCCCAGCATTTT
CASTVSGQPQHF
>TRBJ2-1|many|TRBV28|.
TGTGCCAGCAGTTCCGGACAGAACTACAATGAGCAGTTCTTC
CASSSGQNYNEQFF
>TRBJ2-5|.|TRBV4-1|TRBD2
TGCGCCAGCAGCCAAGAACTAGCGGGGGCCCAAGAGACCCAGTACTTC
CASSQELAGAQETQYF